The 3 T cell receptor beta chains in this list originate from one sample, sequenced in a study of T cell responses to AZD1222 COVID-19 vaccine. Only in-frame clones appear in the TCRdb table, and some are missing; sequencing was by immunoSEQ multiplex PCR. Of fewer than 120,000 clones in the sample, around 82% are singletons; the top ten hold 4% to 5%. The source material was peripheral blood, sampled on day 0 of AZD1222 vaccination. These receptors came from an adult in good health.

This chain uses TRBV6-5 with TRBJ2-3, with D possibly being TRBD1 or TRBD2 (6 bases each). CDR3 length: 16 residues. V lost 2 bases to trimming and J lost 3 bases, with 15 bases between them. CDR1 MNHEY and CDR2 SVGAGI come from the germline V gene. The CDR3, as DNA: TGTGCCAGCAGTTACGAACGGGGGCTGGCTACAGATACGCAGTATTTT. It encodes CASSYERGLATDTQYF.

V gene TRBV6-5 combines with J gene TRBJ2-2; D gene unclear. This CDR3 is built from 15 residues. V was clipped by 11 bases and J by 0 bases, with 16 bases between them. Germline V gene sequence: CDR1 MNHEY, CDR2 SVGAGI. The CDR3 reads CASKLGNANTGELFF. In DNA form, the CDR3 reads TGTGCCTCAAAACTGGGGAACGCGAACACCGGGGAGCTGTTTTTT.

The chain links TRBV18 to TRBJ1-2; D is possibly TRBD1 (5 bases). This CDR3 spans 14 amino acids. The ends were cut back, 3 bases at V and 5 bases at J, with 13 bases in the middle. CDR1 is KGHSH, CDR2 LQKENI, per germline. The CDR3 sequence is CASSPGRATYGYTF. The CDR3 DNA follows: TGTGCCAGCTCACCTGGCAGGGCAACATATGGCTACACCTTC. Variable domain in full (rest from reference TRBV18 and TRBJ1-2): NAGVMQNPRHLVRRRGQEARLRCSPMKGHSHVYWYRQLPEEGLKFMVYLQKENIIDESGMPKERFSAEFPKEGPSILRIQQVVRGDSAAYFCASSPGRATYGYTFGSGTRLTVV.